This is a list of T cell receptor beta chains from one sample in a study of blood T cell repertoires in COVID-19. The table came from immunoSEQ multiplex PCR; TCRdb's copy has only in-frame clones and leaves some out. The sample records roughly 80,000 clones, almost 85% being singletons. The source material was peripheral blood. Source of these receptors: a man aged 80 or over with acute or convalescent COVID-19. The CDR3 runs from the conserved cysteine through the conserved F or W. A D gene is named only where the DNA matches it firmly. Part of the rows lack a size; the others show once, few, many or a class for expanded clones.

D | J | V | size | DNA | CDR3
NA | TRBJ1-3 | TRBV3-1/TRBV3-2 | NA | TGTGCCAGCAGCCAAGATCTCGGGGTTGGAAACACCATATATTTT | CASSQDLGVGNTIYF
NA | TRBJ1-5 | TRBV7-9 | few | TGTGCCAGCAGCTTAGGACAGGCAGATCAGCCCCAGCATTTT | CASSLGQADQPQHF
NA | TRBJ1-5 | TRBV12-5 | few | TGTGCTAGTGGTTTACGCAGTCGCAATCAGCCCCAGCATTTT | CASGLRSRNQPQHF
TRBD1 | TRBJ1-4 | TRBV6-5 | once | TGTGCCAGCAGTTATGGTACCGGACAGGGAAATGAAAAACTGTTTTTT | CASSYGTGQGNEKLFF
NA | TRBJ2-2 | TRBV21-1 | NA | TGTGCCAGCAGCAAAGTTCTGGCAGGGCCGTACGGGGAGCTGTTTTTT | CASSKVLAGPYGELFF
TRBD1 | TRBJ2-5 | TRBV27 | NA | TGTGCCAGCAGAAAGGCTTCCCAGGGGGTAGGACAAGAGACCCAGTACTTC | CASRKASQGVGQETQYF
TRBD1 | TRBJ2-2 | TRBV6-5 | NA | TGTGCCAGCAGTTACCAACAGGGGGCCGCAGCCGGGGAGCTGTTTTTT | CASSYQQGAAAGELFF
NA | TRBJ1-2 | TRBV19 | once | TGTGCCAGTACCTACAGGGAGGGCTATGGCTACACCTTC | CASTYREGYGYTF
NA | TRBJ1-1 | TRBV6-2/TRBV6-3 | few | TGTGCCAGCAGTTTCCAGGGGATTGGTATGAACACTGAAGCTTTCTTT | CASSFQGIGMNTEAFF
NA | TRBJ2-3 | TRBV11-2 | NA | TGTGCCAGCAGCTTAGGGCAGGGGTTAGATACGCAGTATTTT | CASSLGQGLDTQYF
TRBD1 | TRBJ1-2 | TRBV5-6 | NA | TGTGCCAGCAGCCCTGGGGACAGGCGGGTCTACACCTTC | CASSPGDRRVYTF
NA | TRBJ2-1 | TRBV11-3 | NA | TGTGCCAGCAGCTTAAATGGCCGGGGTCTCGATGAGCAGTTCTTC | CASSLNGRGLDEQFF
NA | TRBJ1-6 | TRBV4-1 | NA | TGCGCCAGCAGCCAAGATGTACTGAAGCTCTCACCCCTCCACTTT | CASSQDVLKLSPLHF
TRBD1 | TRBJ1-3 | TRBV19 | NA | TGTGCCAGTAGTAGCTCGACAGGGGCTGGAAACACCATATATTTT | CASSSSTGAGNTIYF
TRBD1 | TRBJ2-7 | TRBV6-5 | NA | TGTGCCAGCAGTTACCGACAGGGTGGGGAGCAGTACTTC | CASSYRQGGEQYF
TRBD1 | TRBJ1-2 | TRBV19 | NA | TGTGCCAGTAGAGGGACAGGGGAATTTGGCGGCTACACCTTC | CASRGTGEFGGYTF
TRBD2 | TRBJ2-7 | TRBV12-5 | NA | TGTGCTAGTGGTCGACTAGCGGAGTACCACGAGCAGTACTTC | CASGRLAEYHEQYF
TRBD1 | TRBJ1-3 | TRBV18 | NA | TGTGCCAGCTCACCACCGGTACAGGGGAAAACCACCATATATTTT | CASSPPVQGKTTIYF
NA | TRBJ1-2 | TRBV13 | NA | TGTGCCAGCTCTTCCTGGGACAAGGCTAACTATGGCTACACCTTC | CASSSWDKANYGYTF
TRBD2 | TRBJ2-3 | TRBV29-1 | NA | TGCAGCGCCTGGACTAGTCAAAGGGATACGCAGTATTTT | CSAWTSQRDTQYF
NA | TRBJ2-7 | TRBV10-3 | once | TGTGCCATCAGTGAGTCGCCCGGGTGGGAGCAGTACTTC | CAISESPGWEQYF
TRBD2 | TRBJ2-7 | TRBV6-1 | NA | TGTGCCAGCCAGTCCACGGGGGGTTCCTACGAGCAGTACTTC | CASQSTGGSYEQYF
NA | TRBJ1-6 | TRBV5-1 | NA | TGCGCCAGCAGCTCACAGGGAGCTGGCTCACCCCTCCACTTT | CASSSQGAGSPLHF
NA | TRBJ2-5 | TRBV18 | NA | TGTGCCAGCTCCCCCCAGGTCCCCAGTCAAGAGACCCAGTACTTC | CASSPQVPSQETQYF
NA | TRBJ1-2 | TRBV30 | NA | TGTGCCTGGAGTGACAATTTAAATCGCTATGGCTACACCTTC | CAWSDNLNRYGYTF
NA | TRBJ1-1 | TRBV7-9 | once | TGTGCCAGCAGCCCGCAGGGGAACACTGAAGCTTTCTTT | CASSPQGNTEAFF
TRBD1 | TRBJ1-4 | TRBV19 | NA | TGTGCCAGTAACCAAATGGGGGACAGAGGTGAAAAACTGTTTTTT | CASNQMGDRGEKLFF
NA | TRBJ1-2 | TRBV20-1 | NA | TGCAGTGCTAGAGGGGGGGAGTCATACACCTTC | CSARGGESYTF
TRBD2 | TRBJ2-1 | TRBV13 | NA | TGTGCCAGCAGCCCACACGCGGGGGGCCCCTACAATGAGCAGTTCTTC | CASSPHAGGPYNEQFF
NA | TRBJ1-4 | TRBV19 | NA | TGTGCCAGTAATTCGAGAGGAGAAAATGAAAAACTGTTTTTT | CASNSRGENEKLFF
TRBD1 | TRBJ1-2 | TRBV29-1 | once | TGCAGCGCCACCGGGACAGTCAACTATGGCTACACCTTC | CSATGTVNYGYTF
TRBD1 | TRBJ1-2 | TRBV30 | few | TGTGCCTGGAATAGGGGGCAAGGCGGCTATGGCTACACCTTC | CAWNRGQGGYGYTF
NA | TRBJ2-3 | TRBV24-1 | once | TGTGCCACCAGTGACCGGGTTAGCACAGATACGCAGTATTTT | CATSDRVSTDTQYF
NA | TRBJ1-2 | TRBV19 | NA | TGTGCCAGTAGTTCCCTCTCGGACAAATATGGCTACACCTTC | CASSSLSDKYGYTF
TRBD1 | TRBJ2-7 | TRBV6-6 | once | TGTGCCACCAGGGACAGATCCTACGAGCAGTACTTC | CATRDRSYEQYF
TRBD1 | TRBJ2-7 | TRBV19 | few | TGTGCCAGTAGTTCCCCCGGGACAGGGGATTACGAGCAGTACTTC | CASSSPGTGDYEQYF
TRBD1 | TRBJ1-2 | TRBV2 | NA | TGTGCCAGCAGTGCATATCAGGGGGCTGTGGGTGGCTACACCTTC | CASSAYQGAVGGYTF
NA | TRBJ2-1 | TRBV18 | once | TGTGCCAGCTCACCACCAACAGGTAGTTCCTACAATGAGCAGTTCTTC | CASSPPTGSSYNEQFF
TRBD1 | TRBJ1-2 | TRBV4-1 | NA | TGCGCCAGCAGCCAAGCTACAGGGGCGGGGAACTATGGCTACACCTTC | CASSQATGAGNYGYTF
NA | TRBJ1-4 | TRBV20-1 | NA | TGCAGTGCCCTGGTTACGCGGGCACTGTTTTTT | CSALVTRALFF
NA | TRBJ1-2 | TRBV18 | NA | TGTGCCAGCTCACCGGGGAGGCAGAGTTCTAACTATGGCTACACCTTC | CASSPGRQSSNYGYTF
NA | TRBJ2-7 | TRBV15 | few | TGTGCCACCAGCAGAGAGACAGGAGGCTCCTACGAGCAGTACTTC | CATSRETGGSYEQYF
NA | TRBJ1-2 | TRBV30 | NA | TGTGCCTGGACGCGGGGGCTCTATGGCTACACCTTC | CAWTRGLYGYTF
TRBD2 | TRBJ2-2 | TRBV5-1 | NA | TGCGCCAGCAGCTTGGCCGGGACTAGCGGACGGGAGCTGTTTTTT | CASSLAGTSGRELFF
TRBD2 | TRBJ2-1 | TRBV4-2 | NA | TGTGCCAGCAGCCAAGATCGGCGGGGGGGCCACAATGAGCAGTTCTTC | CASSQDRRGGHNEQFF
NA | TRBJ2-7 | TRBV19 | NA | TGTGCCAGTAGTATAGTAGGGACAACTTCCTACGAGCAGTACTTC | CASSIVGTTSYEQYF
TRBD1 | TRBJ1-2 | TRBV6-5 | few | TGTGCCAGCAGTTACGGACAGGACTTTAACTATGGCTACACCTTC | CASSYGQDFNYGYTF
NA | TRBJ1-1 | TRBV7-9 | NA | TGTGCCAGCAGCTTGGCGGTGACTGAAGCTTTCTTT | CASSLAVTEAFF
NA | TRBJ2-3 | TRBV7-3 | NA | TGTGCCAGCAGCTTTAACGGGGACTCAATACCAGATACGCAGTATTTT | CASSFNGDSIPDTQYF
TRBD1 | TRBJ1-2 | TRBV5-5 | NA | TGTGCCAGCAGCAACCGGGACAGCCCGAGTAACTATGGCTACACCTTC | CASSNRDSPSNYGYTF
NA | TRBJ2-2 | TRBV5-1 | NA | TGCGCCAGCAGACCTGGGTACGAGGGCCTCACCGGGGAGCTGTTTTTT | CASRPGYEGLTGELFF